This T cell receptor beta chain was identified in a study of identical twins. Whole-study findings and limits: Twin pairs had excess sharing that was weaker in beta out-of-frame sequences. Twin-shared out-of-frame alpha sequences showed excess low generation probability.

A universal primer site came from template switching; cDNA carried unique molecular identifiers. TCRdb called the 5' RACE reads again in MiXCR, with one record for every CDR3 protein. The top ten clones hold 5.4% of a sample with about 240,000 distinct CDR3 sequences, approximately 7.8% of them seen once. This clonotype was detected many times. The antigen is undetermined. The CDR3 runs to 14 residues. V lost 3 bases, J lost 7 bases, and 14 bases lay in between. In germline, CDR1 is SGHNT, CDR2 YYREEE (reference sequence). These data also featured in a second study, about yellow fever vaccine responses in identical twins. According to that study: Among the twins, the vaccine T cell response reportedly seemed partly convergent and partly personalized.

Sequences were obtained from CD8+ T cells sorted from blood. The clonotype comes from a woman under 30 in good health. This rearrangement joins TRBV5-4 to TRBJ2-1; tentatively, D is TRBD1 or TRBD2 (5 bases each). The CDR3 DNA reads TGTGCCAGCAGCTCCTCCACGGGACGAAATGAGCAGTTCTTC. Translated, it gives CASSSSTGRNEQFF.